A selection of T cell receptor beta chains follows, all from one sample in a study of cytomegalovirus exposure and HLA in healthy donors. Clones were sequenced by immunoSEQ multiplex PCR, and TCRdb holds only the in-frame ones, with some missing. The sample shows about 140,000 clones, about three quarters of them seen only once. Material for sequencing was PBMCs. These receptor sequences come from a man between 18 and 35 years old in good health and CMV-seronegative. CDR3s include the opening cysteine and the closing phenylalanine or tryptophan. Fields, in order: V gene, D gene, J gene, clone size, CDR3 protein, CDR3 DNA. The D gene is left open where the match is weak. Rows give clone size only sometimes, using once, few, many, or a class for an expanded clone.

V gene: TRBV28
D gene: TRBD1
J gene: TRBJ1-2
clone size: NA
CDR3 protein: CASSVRDRGRLTF
CDR3 DNA: TGTGCCAGCAGTGTCCGGGACAGGGGGAGATTGACCTTC

V gene: TRBV2
D gene: NA
J gene: TRBJ2-1
clone size: NA
CDR3 protein: CASTRSYNEQFF
CDR3 DNA: TGTGCCAGCACTCGGTCCTACAATGAGCAGTTCTTC

V gene: TRBV5-1
D gene: TRBD1
J gene: TRBJ2-7
clone size: NA
CDR3 protein: CASSLARQGSYEQYF
CDR3 DNA: TGCGCCAGCAGCTTGGCGCGACAGGGAAGCTACGAGCAGTACTTC

V gene: TRBV7-9
D gene: NA
J gene: TRBJ1-1
clone size: NA
CDR3 protein: CASSLLGNTEAFF
CDR3 DNA: TGTGCCAGCAGCTTACTCGGGAACACTGAAGCTTTCTTT

V gene: TRBV7-9
D gene: NA
J gene: TRBJ1-1
clone size: once
CDR3 protein: CASSLSANTEAFF
CDR3 DNA: TGTGCCAGCAGCTTAAGCGCAAACACTGAAGCTTTCTTT

V gene: TRBV19
D gene: TRBD1
J gene: TRBJ2-7
clone size: NA
CDR3 protein: CASSGGQGSYEQYF
CDR3 DNA: TGTGCCAGTAGTGGGGGACAGGGCTCCTACGAGCAGTACTTC

V gene: TRBV29-1
D gene: NA
J gene: TRBJ1-2
clone size: NA
CDR3 protein: CSVGDIDGYTF
CDR3 DNA: TGCAGCGTTGGGGACATTGATGGCTACACCTTC

V gene: TRBV28
D gene: TRBD1
J gene: TRBJ1-5
clone size: NA
CDR3 protein: CASSLLGTGDQPQHF
CDR3 DNA: TGTGCCAGCAGTCTCCTCGGGACAGGTGATCAGCCCCAGCATTTT

V gene: TRBV30
D gene: NA
J gene: TRBJ2-3
clone size: NA
CDR3 protein: CAWLGPTPTLARTDTQYF
CDR3 DNA: TGTGCCTGGCTAGGCCCCACTCCTACCCTAGCAAGGACAGATACGCAGTATTTT

V gene: TRBV5-7
D gene: TRBD1
J gene: TRBJ2-1
clone size: NA
CDR3 protein: CASSWGQGPNSPNEQFF
CDR3 DNA: TGTGCCAGCAGCTGGGGACAGGGGCCTAACTCGCCCAATGAGCAGTTCTTC

V gene: TRBV10-1
D gene: TRBD2
J gene: TRBJ2-1
clone size: NA
CDR3 protein: CASGAGGNEQFF
CDR3 DNA: TGCGCCAGCGGGGCGGGGGGGAATGAGCAGTTCTTC

V gene: TRBV5-1
D gene: TRBD2
J gene: TRBJ2-7
clone size: NA
CDR3 protein: CASSPQGLVGEQYF
CDR3 DNA: TGCGCCAGCAGCCCCCAGGGACTAGTAGGCGAGCAGTACTTC

V gene: TRBV5-1
D gene: TRBD1
J gene: TRBJ1-4
clone size: few
CDR3 protein: CASSLGSGTVEKLFF
CDR3 DNA: TGCGCCAGCAGCTTGGGTTCGGGGACAGTTGAAAAACTGTTTTTT

V gene: TRBV5-1
D gene: NA
J gene: TRBJ2-5
clone size: NA
CDR3 protein: CASSLVAGPPETQYF
CDR3 DNA: TGCGCCAGCAGCTTGGTCGCAGGGCCCCCCGAGACCCAGTACTTC

V gene: TRBV28
D gene: NA
J gene: TRBJ1-2
clone size: once
CDR3 protein: CASSLKESRVYGYTF
CDR3 DNA: TGTGCCAGCAGTTTAAAGGAGTCGCGTGTTTATGGCTACACCTTC

V gene: TRBV6-6
D gene: TRBD2
J gene: TRBJ2-3
clone size: NA
CDR3 protein: CASSYSGGGMPDTQYF
CDR3 DNA: TGTGCCAGCAGTTACTCGGGCGGGGGGATGCCAGATACGCAGTATTTT

V gene: TRBV6-1
D gene: NA
J gene: TRBJ1-2
clone size: NA
CDR3 protein: CASSEVAEAHGYTF
CDR3 DNA: TGTGCCAGCAGTGAAGTCGCAGAAGCGCATGGCTACACCTTC

V gene: TRBV29-1
D gene: NA
J gene: TRBJ1-1
clone size: NA
CDR3 protein: CSVMGASIGAFF
CDR3 DNA: TGCAGCGTGATGGGAGCGTCCATCGGAGCTTTCTTT

V gene: TRBV19
D gene: NA
J gene: TRBJ1-2
clone size: few
CDR3 protein: CASSQRGEGYTF
CDR3 DNA: TGTGCCAGTAGTCAAAGGGGTGAAGGCTACACCTTC

V gene: TRBV2
D gene: TRBD1
J gene: TRBJ1-2
clone size: NA
CDR3 protein: CASSRGQAGGGYTF
CDR3 DNA: TGTGCCAGCAGCCGGGGACAGGCCGGTGGTGGCTACACCTTC

V gene: TRBV6-1
D gene: TRBD1
J gene: TRBJ1-5
clone size: NA
CDR3 protein: CASSRAGTGDQPQHF
CDR3 DNA: TGTGCCAGCAGTCGAGCCGGGACAGGGGATCAGCCCCAGCATTTT

V gene: TRBV6-5
D gene: TRBD1
J gene: TRBJ2-7
clone size: once
CDR3 protein: CASSSGTGFLQYF
CDR3 DNA: TGTGCCAGCAGTTCCGGGACAGGCTTTCTGCAGTACTTC